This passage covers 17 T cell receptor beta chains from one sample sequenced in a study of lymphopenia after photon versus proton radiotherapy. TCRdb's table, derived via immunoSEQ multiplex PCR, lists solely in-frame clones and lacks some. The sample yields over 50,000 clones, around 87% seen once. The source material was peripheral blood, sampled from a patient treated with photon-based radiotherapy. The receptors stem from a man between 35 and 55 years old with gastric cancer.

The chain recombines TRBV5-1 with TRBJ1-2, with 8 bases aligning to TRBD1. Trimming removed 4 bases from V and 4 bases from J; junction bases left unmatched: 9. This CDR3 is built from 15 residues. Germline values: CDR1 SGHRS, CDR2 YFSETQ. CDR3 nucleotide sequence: TGCGCCAGCAGCCCCCCGGGGGGACAGGCCTATGGCTACACCTTC. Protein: CASSPPGGQAYGYTF.

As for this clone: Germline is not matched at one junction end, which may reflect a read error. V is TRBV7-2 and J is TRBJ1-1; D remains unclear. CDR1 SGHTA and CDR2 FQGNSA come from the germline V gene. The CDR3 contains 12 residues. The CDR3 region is CASSLELSTPSF. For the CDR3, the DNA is TGTGCCAGCAGCTTAGAGTTGTCAACCCCATCCTTT.

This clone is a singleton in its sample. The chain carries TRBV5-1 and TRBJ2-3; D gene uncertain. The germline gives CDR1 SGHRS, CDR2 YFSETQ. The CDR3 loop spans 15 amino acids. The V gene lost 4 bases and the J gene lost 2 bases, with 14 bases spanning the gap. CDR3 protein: CASSVGFSSTDTQYF. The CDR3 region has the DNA TGCGCCAGCAGCGTAGGCTTTAGTTCCACAGATACGCAGTATTTT.

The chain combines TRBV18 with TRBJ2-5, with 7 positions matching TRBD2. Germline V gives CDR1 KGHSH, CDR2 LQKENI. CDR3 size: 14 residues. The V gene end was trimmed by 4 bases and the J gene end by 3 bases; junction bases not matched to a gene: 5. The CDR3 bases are TGTGCCAGCTCACTCGACCTAGCGGAAGAGACCCAGTACTTC. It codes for CASSLDLAEETQYF.

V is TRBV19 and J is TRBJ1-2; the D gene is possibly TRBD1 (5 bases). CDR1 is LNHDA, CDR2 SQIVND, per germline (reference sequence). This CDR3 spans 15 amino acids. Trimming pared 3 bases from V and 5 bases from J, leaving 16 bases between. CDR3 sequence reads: CASSIARRGEYGYTF. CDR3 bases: TGTGCCAGTAGTATCGCGCGAAGAGGGGAATATGGCTACACCTTC.

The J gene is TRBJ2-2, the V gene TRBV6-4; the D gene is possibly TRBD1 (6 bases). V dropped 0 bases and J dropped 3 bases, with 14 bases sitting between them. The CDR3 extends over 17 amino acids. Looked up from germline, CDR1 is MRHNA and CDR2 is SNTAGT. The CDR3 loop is CASSDSYRAGDTGELFF. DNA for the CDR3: TGTGCCAGCAGTGACTCATACAGGGCCGGGGACACCGGGGAGCTGTTTTTT.

DNA for the CDR3: TGTGCCATCAGCCCAGGGCCCGCCGGCGAAAAACTGTTTTTT. Amino acid sequence: CAISPGPAGEKLFF. This chain connects TRBV10-3 to TRBJ1-4; tentative D call: TRBD1 (5 bases). V lost 6 bases to trimming and J lost 8 bases, with 16 bases between them. Per germline, CDR1 ENHRY and CDR2 SYGVKD. The CDR3 runs to 14 residues.

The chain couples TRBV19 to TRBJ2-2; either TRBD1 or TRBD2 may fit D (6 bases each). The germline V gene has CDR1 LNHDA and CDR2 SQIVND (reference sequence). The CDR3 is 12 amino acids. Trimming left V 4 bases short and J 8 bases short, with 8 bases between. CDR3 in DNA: TGTGCCAGTAGTAGGGGGGCTGGGGAGCTGTTTTTT. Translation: CASSRGAGELFF.

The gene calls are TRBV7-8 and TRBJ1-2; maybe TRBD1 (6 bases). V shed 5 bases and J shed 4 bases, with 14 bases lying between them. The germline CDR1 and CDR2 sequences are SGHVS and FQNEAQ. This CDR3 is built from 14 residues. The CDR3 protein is CASSPDGGGYGYTF. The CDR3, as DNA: TGTGCCAGCAGCCCGGATGGAGGGGGCTATGGCTACACCTTC.

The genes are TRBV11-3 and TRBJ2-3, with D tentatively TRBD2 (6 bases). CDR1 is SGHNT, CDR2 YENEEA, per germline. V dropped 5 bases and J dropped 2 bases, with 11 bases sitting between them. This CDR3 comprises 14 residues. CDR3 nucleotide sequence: TGTGCCAGCAGCCCGAGGGACTTCACAGATACGCAGTATTTT. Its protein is CASSPRDFTDTQYF.

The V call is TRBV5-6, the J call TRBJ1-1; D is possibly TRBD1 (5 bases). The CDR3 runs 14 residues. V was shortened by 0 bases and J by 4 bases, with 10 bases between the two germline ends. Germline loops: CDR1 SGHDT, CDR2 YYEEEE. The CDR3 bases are TGTGCCAGCAGCTTGGGTCCAGGGACCACTGAAGCTTTCTTT. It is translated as CASSLGPGTTEAFF. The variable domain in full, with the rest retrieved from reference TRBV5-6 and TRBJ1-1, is DAGVTQSPTHLIKTRGQQVTLRCSPKSGHDTVSWYQQALGQGPQFIFQYYEEEERQRGNFPDRFSGHQFPNYSSELNVNALLLGDSALYLCASSLGPGTTEAFFGQGTRLTVV.

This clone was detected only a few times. The CDR3 here is CASSYRILAGETQYF. CDR3 nucleotides: TGTGCCAGCAGTTACAGGATCCTAGCGGGGGAGACCCAGTACTTC. The gene calls are TRBV6-5 and TRBJ2-5, with 9 nucleotides matching TRBD2. This CDR3 has 15 residues. Germline lookup yields CDR1 MNHEY and CDR2 SVGAGI. V was pared by 2 bases and J by 5 bases, with 6 bases of the junction left unmatched.

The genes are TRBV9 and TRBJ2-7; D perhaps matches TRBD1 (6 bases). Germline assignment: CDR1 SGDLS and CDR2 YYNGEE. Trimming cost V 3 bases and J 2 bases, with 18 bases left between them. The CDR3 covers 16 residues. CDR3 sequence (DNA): TGTGCCAGCAGCGCGCATCTCAGACAGGAGGCCTACGAGCAGTACTTC. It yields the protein CASSAHLRQEAYEQYF. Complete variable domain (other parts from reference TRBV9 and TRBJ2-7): DSGVTQTPKHLITATGQRVTLRCSPRSGDLSVYWYQQSLDQGLQFLIQYYNGEERAKGNILERFSAQQFPDLHSELNLSSLELGDSALYFCASSAHLRQEAYEQYFGPGTRLTVT.

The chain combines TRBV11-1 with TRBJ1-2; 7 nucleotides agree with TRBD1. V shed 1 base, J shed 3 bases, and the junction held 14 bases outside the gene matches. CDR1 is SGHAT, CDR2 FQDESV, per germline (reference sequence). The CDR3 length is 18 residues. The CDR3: CASSLGSIGQAWDYGYTF. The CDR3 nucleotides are TGTGCCAGCAGCTTAGGTAGTATCGGACAGGCTTGGGACTATGGCTACACCTTC.

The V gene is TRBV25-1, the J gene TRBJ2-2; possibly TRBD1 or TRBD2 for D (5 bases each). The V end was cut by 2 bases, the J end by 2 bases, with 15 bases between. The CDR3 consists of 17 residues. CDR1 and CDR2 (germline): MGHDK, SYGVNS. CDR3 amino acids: CASSEVIGDGNTGELFF. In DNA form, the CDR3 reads TGTGCCAGCAGTGAAGTGATCGGGGACGGTAACACCGGGGAGCTGTTTTTT.

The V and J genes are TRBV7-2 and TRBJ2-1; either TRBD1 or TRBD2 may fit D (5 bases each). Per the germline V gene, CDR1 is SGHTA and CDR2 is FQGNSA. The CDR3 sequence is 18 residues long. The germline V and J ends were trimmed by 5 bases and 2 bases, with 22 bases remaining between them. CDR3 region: CASSRFGAPVNPYNEQFF. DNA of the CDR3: TGTGCCAGCAGCCGTTTCGGGGCACCGGTTAACCCCTACAATGAGCAGTTCTTC.

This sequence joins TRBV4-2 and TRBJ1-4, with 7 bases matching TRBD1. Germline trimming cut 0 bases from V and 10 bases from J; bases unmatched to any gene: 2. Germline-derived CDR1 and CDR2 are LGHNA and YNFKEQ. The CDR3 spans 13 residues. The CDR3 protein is CASSQERGLKLFF. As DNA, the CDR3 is TGTGCCAGCAGCCAAGAAAGGGGGCTAAAACTGTTTTTT.